The entry below describes one TCR beta chain. This record comes from a study of PD-1 blockade in mismatch repair-deficient tumors. This CDR3 region has 18 residues. The method was immunoSEQ multiplex PCR; TCRdb's version includes in-frame clones alone and lacks a portion of them. The sample yields approximately 20,000 clones, 82% seen once. The sequenced sample was PBMCs, obtained 52 weeks after starting pembrolizumab. The receptor comes from an adult with mismatch repair-deficient cancer. This rearrangement joins TRBV21-1 to TRBJ2-7; the DNA was not used to check the table's D call, TRBD2. TRBV21-1 is an annotated pseudogene. The CDR3 loop reads CASSKGQTDLPFSYEQYF. In DNA, the CDR3 is TGTGCCAGCAGCAAAGGTCAGACGGACTTACCTTTTTCCTACGAGCAGTACTTC.